These 32 T cell receptor beta chains came from one sample sequenced in a study of T cell repertoires in ileal Crohn's disease. Clones were sequenced by immunoSEQ multiplex PCR, and TCRdb holds only the in-frame ones, with some missing. In the table there are some 15,000 clones, just under 80% of which are singletons. The time point was: neoterminal ileum biopsy at postoperative endoscopy, about 6 months after surgery. Sequenced: ileal tissue. The receptors derive from an adult with Crohn's disease.

The chain recombines TRBV5-8 with TRBJ2-7; TRBD1 might be the D (5 bases). Germline CDR1 SGHTS, CDR2 YDEGEE. This CDR3 is built from 17 residues. The V end lost 4 bases, the J end lost 0 bases, and 20 bases lay between the germline ends. The CDR3 DNA reads TGTGCCAGCAGCCCGTACTCCTGGGGCGCTAGCTCCTACGAGCAGTACTTC. It codes for CASSPYSWGASSYEQYF.

V is TRBV11-2 and J is TRBJ1-5; perhaps TRBD1 as D (5 bases). CDR3 length equals 14 residues. Germline V gene data show CDR1 as SGHAT and CDR2 as FQNNGV. V was pared by 5 bases and J by 6 bases, with 14 bases between. CDR3 DNA sequence: TGTGCCAGCAGCGCGGGGCACCACGGTCAGCCCCAGCATTTT. Translated, it gives CASSAGHHGQPQHF.

This chain joins TRBV9 and TRBJ1-1, with TRBD1 as a possible D gene (5 bases). Germline lookup yields CDR1 SGDLS and CDR2 YYNGEE. The CDR3 sequence is 15 residues long. The ends were cut back, 0 bases at V and 4 bases at J, with 13 bases in the middle. CDR3 amino acids: CASSVGGREGTEAFF. The CDR3 bases are TGTGCCAGCAGCGTAGGGGGCAGGGAGGGCACTGAAGCTTTCTTT.

V is TRBV27 and J is TRBJ2-3, with D maybe TRBD2 (5 bases). Germline loops: CDR1 MNHEY, CDR2 SMNVEV (reference sequence). The V end was cut by 7 bases, the J end by 3 bases, with 11 bases between. The CDR3 covers 13 residues. CDR3 region: CASTLEETDTQYF. The CDR3 DNA is TGTGCCAGCACCCTGGAGGAGACAGATACGCAGTATTTT.

The J gene is TRBJ1-5, the V gene TRBV9; D ambiguous. Germline V gives CDR1 SGDLS, CDR2 YYNGEE. V was shortened by 0 bases and J by 11 bases, with 21 bases between the two germline ends. The CDR3 contains 16 residues. The CDR3 DNA sequence: TGTGCCAGCAGCGTAGGGCCCGATGACACGGCGGGGTCCCAGCATTTT. It codes for CASSVGPDDTAGSQHF.

This chain joins TRBV18 and TRBJ1-5; D uncertain. This CDR3 contains 14 residues. CDR1 and CDR2 (germline): KGHSH, LQKENI. The ends were cut back, 6 bases at V and 1 base at J, with 10 bases in the middle. The CDR3 protein is CASSLERSNQPQHF. CDR3 bases: TGTGCCAGCTCCCTAGAGCGGAGCAATCAGCCCCAGCATTTT.

CDR3 sequence reads: CASRRSGTDEQFF. CDR3 coding DNA: TGTGCCAGCAGACGTAGCGGGACCGATGAGCAGTTCTTC. This chain connects TRBV28 to TRBJ2-1; 8 nucleotides line up with TRBD2. The junction had 6 bases not matched to a gene; V was cut back by 6 bases and J by 8 bases. The CDR3 has 13 residues. Germline V gene lookup returns CDR1 MDHEN and CDR2 SYDVKM. The full variable domain, rest sourced from reference TRBV28 and TRBJ2-1, is DVKVTQSSRYLVKRTGEKVFLECVQDMDHENMFWYRQDPGLGLRLIYFSYDVKMKEKGDIPEGYSVSREKKERFSLILESASTNQTSMYLCASRRSGTDEQFFGPGTRLTVL.

This clone has only one observation. V usage is TRBV18 and J usage is TRBJ1-2; D is unclear. Trimming removed 5 bases at V and 4 bases at J, with 23 bases between. Germline V gene data show CDR1 as KGHSH and CDR2 as LQKENI. This CDR3 contains 17 residues. In DNA form, the CDR3 reads TGTGCCAGCTCAGGCAGGCAGCCGAAGGGTCGCGGCTATGGCTACACCTTC. It encodes CASSGRQPKGRGYGYTF.

This chain links TRBV30 with TRBJ1-5; D unresolved. Trimming left V 1 base short and J 0 bases short, with 7 bases between. The CDR3 contains 14 residues. Looked up from germline, CDR1 is GTSNPN and CDR2 is SVGIG (reference sequence). CDR3 coding DNA: TGTGCCTGGAGTGGTAGAGATAGCAATCAGCCCCAGCATTTT. Translated, it gives CAWSGRDSNQPQHF.

The V call is TRBV6-5, the J call TRBJ1-1; D ambiguous. The length of the CDR3 is 15 residues. CDR1 and CDR2 (germline): MNHEY, SVGAGI. V dropped 0 bases and J dropped 1 base, with 9 bases sitting between them. CDR3 loop: CASSYSVNRNTEAFF. The DNA for the CDR3 is TGTGCCAGCAGTTACTCGGTCAATCGGAACACTGAAGCTTTCTTT.

The V and J genes are TRBV28 and TRBJ2-7; the D gene could be TRBD1 or TRBD2 (5 bases each). Germline lookup yields CDR1 MDHEN and CDR2 SYDVKM. This CDR3 region has 15 residues. The ends were cut back, 6 bases at V and 0 bases at J, with 15 bases in the middle. The DNA for the CDR3 is TGTGCCAGCAGGAAGGTCGGGGCTGCCTCCTACGAGCAGTACTTC. This sequence encodes CASRKVGAASYEQYF.

This clone has more than one count but fewer than ten. DNA for the CDR3: TGTGCCAGCAGCAAGACTGGCGGGAGGTTTAATGAGCAGTTCTTC. This encodes CASSKTGGRFNEQFF. The rearrangement links TRBV7-2 to TRBJ2-1; 8 bases are shared with TRBD2. V gave up 5 bases and J gave up 7 bases; unmatched junction bases: 10. The CDR3 is 15 residues long. The germline gives CDR1 SGHTA, CDR2 FQGNSA.

The V and J genes are TRBV19 and TRBJ1-3; the match to TRBD1 covers 7 bases. The length of the CDR3 is 15 residues. Germline V gene lookup returns CDR1 LNHDA and CDR2 SQIVND (reference sequence). With V trimmed by 6 bases and J by 0 bases, 5 bases remained unmatched. CDR3 in amino acids: CASSTGAHSGNTIYF. The CDR3 DNA reads TGTGCCAGTAGCACAGGGGCACACTCTGGAAACACCATATATTTT. The full variable domain, in which reference TRBV19 and TRBJ1-3 provide the parts outside the CDR3, is DGGITQSPKYLFRKEGQNVTLSCEQNLNHDAMYWYRQDPGQGLRLIYYSQIVNDFQKGDIAEGYSVSREKKESFPLTVTSAQKNPTAFYLCASSTGAHSGNTIYFGEGSWLTVV.

This clone was picked up one time. The chain joins TRBV29-1 to TRBJ2-7; D is ambiguous. CDR1 and CDR2 (germline): SQVTM, ANQGSEA. V lost 4 bases to trimming and J lost 5 bases, with 9 bases between them. The CDR3 totals 11 residues. DNA for the CDR3: TGCAGCGTTGCACATAGCCACGAGCAGTACTTC. This encodes CSVAHSHEQYF.

This clone occurred once. The gene calls are TRBV7-9 and TRBJ2-6, with TRBD1 matching 7 bases. Germline V gene sequence: CDR1 SEHNR, CDR2 FQNEAQ (reference sequence). The CDR3 sequence is 16 residues long. Trimming at V came to 1 base and at J to 4 bases, leaving 4 bases not matched to a gene. CDR3 residues: CASSLGGGDGANVLTF. CDR3 nucleotides: TGTGCCAGCAGCTTAGGAGGGGGCGACGGGGCCAACGTCCTGACTTTC.

The chain carries TRBV6-6 and TRBJ2-7; 8 bases are shared with TRBD1. The junction had 4 bases not matched to a gene; V was cut back by 6 bases and J by 6 bases. In germline, CDR1 is MNHNY, CDR2 SVGAGI (reference sequence). This CDR3 is built from 12 residues. The chain's CDR3 is CASRETGVEQYF. CDR3 DNA sequence: TGTGCCAGCAGGGAGACAGGGGTCGAGCAGTACTTC.

This clone was picked up a small number of times. This chain links TRBV6-6 with TRBJ1-6; 9 positions agree with TRBD1. Trimming took 5 bases from V and 7 from J; bases not matched to a gene: 3. Germline V CDR1 and CDR2: MNHNY, SVGAGI (reference sequence). The CDR3 covers 14 residues. CDR3 bases: TGTGCCAGCAGTCGGGACAGGGCCAATTCACCCCTCCACTTT. Protein product: CASSRDRANSPLHF.

The rearrangement links TRBV7-9 to TRBJ1-5; the D is unclear. This CDR3 contains 13 residues. The ends were cut back, 1 base at V and 4 bases at J, with 5 bases in the middle. Looked up from germline, CDR1 is SEHNR and CDR2 is FQNEAQ (reference sequence). As DNA, the CDR3 is TGTGCCAGCAGCTTAGGCCGAAATCAGCCCCAGCATTTT. Protein product: CASSLGRNQPQHF.

This clone showed up just a few times. The V and J genes are TRBV30 and TRBJ2-4; D is perhaps TRBD2 (5 bases). Germline V gene data show CDR1 as GTSNPN and CDR2 as SVGIG (reference sequence). The CDR3 sequence is 14 residues long. V was clipped by 1 base and J by 1 base, with 8 bases between them. CDR3 in amino acids: CAWSGWEAKNIQYF. The CDR3 DNA is TGTGCCTGGAGTGGATGGGAGGCCAAAAACATTCAGTACTTC. Looking up the rest from reference TRBV30 and TRBJ2-4 gives the full variable domain: SQTIHQWPATLVQPVGSPLSLECTVEGTSNPNLYWYRQAAGRGLQLLFYSVGIGQISSEVPQNLSASRPQDRQFILSSKKLLLSDSGFYLCAWSGWEAKNIQYFGAGTRLSVL.

This chain links TRBV7-2 with TRBJ1-1, with D maybe TRBD1 (5 bases). This CDR3 contains 14 residues. Germline V gives CDR1 SGHTA, CDR2 FQGNSA. V was shortened by 4 bases and J by 4 bases, with 13 bases between the two germline ends. The chain's CDR3 is CASSSQGSLTEAFF. CDR3 DNA: TGTGCCAGCAGCTCCCAGGGTAGTCTCACTGAAGCTTTCTTT.

This rearrangement joins TRBV9 to TRBJ2-1; 11 bases line up with TRBD2. CDR1 and CDR2 (germline): SGDLS, YYNGEE. V lost 0 bases and J lost 7; bases outside the gene matches: 9. This CDR3 is 17 amino acids long. For the CDR3, the DNA is TGTGCCAGCAGCGTAGACCTCCTAGCGGGGGGCAGGAATGAGCAGTTCTTC. Its protein is CASSVDLLAGGRNEQFF. Drawing the rest from reference TRBV9 and TRBJ2-1, the complete variable domain is DSGVTQTPKHLITATGQRVTLRCSPRSGDLSVYWYQQSLDQGLQFLIQYYNGEERAKGNILERFSAQQFPDLHSELNLSSLELGDSALYFCASSVDLLAGGRNEQFFGPGTRLTVL.

The V call is TRBV6-5, the J call TRBJ1-3; D uncertain. Trimming removed 8 bases at V and 3 bases at J, with 11 bases between. The CDR3 contains 13 residues. Germline V gene sequence: CDR1 MNHEY, CDR2 SVGAGI. The CDR3 DNA reads TGTGCCAGCCGTACTTATTTTGGAAACACCATATATTTT. This translates into CASRTYFGNTIYF.

The genes are TRBV28 and TRBJ1-1; D gene unclear. V was shortened by 2 bases and J by 0 bases, with 4 bases between the two germline ends. CDR3 length equals 13 residues. Germline-derived CDR1 and CDR2 are MDHEN and SYDVKM. The chain's CDR3 is CASSLELNTEAFF. The CDR3 DNA reads as TGTGCCAGCAGTTTAGAATTGAACACTGAAGCTTTCTTT.

In this sample, this clone turned up a few times. This chain connects TRBV7-9 to TRBJ2-7; a possible D gene is TRBD1 (6 bases). CDR3 length: 11 amino acids. Germline lookup yields CDR1 SEHNR and CDR2 FQNEAQ (reference sequence). V lost 3 bases, J lost 11 bases, and 11 bases lay in between. As DNA, the CDR3 is TGTGCCAGCAGCTTGGGACAACAGGAGTACTTC. This translates into CASSLGQQEYF.

The CDR3, as DNA: TGTGCCAGCTCACCACGGGAGTCCGGGACAGGGGGGAACTATGGCTACACCTTC. It translates to CASSPRESGTGGNYGYTF. The chain links TRBV18 to TRBJ1-2, with TRBD1 matching 11 bases. Germline values: CDR1 KGHSH, CDR2 LQKENI. J gave up 2 bases and V 1 base, and 9 bases lay outside the gene matches. The CDR3 is made up of 18 amino acids.

The chain carries TRBV21-1 and TRBJ1-2. TRBV21-1 is given as a pseudogene. This CDR3 is 13 amino acids long. CDR3: CASSNGRNYGYTF. CDR3 in DNA: TGTGCCAGCAGCAATGGGCGGAACTATGGCTACACCTTC.

The chain employs TRBV11-3 and TRBJ2-1, with 8 bases identical to TRBD1. Germline-derived CDR1 and CDR2 are SGHNT and YENEEA. The CDR3 has 14 amino acids. Trimming took 5 bases from V and 4 from J; bases not matched to a gene: 4. CDR3 amino acids: CASSLGDRYNEQFF. The CDR3, as DNA: TGTGCCAGCAGCCTAGGGGACAGGTACAATGAGCAGTTCTTC.

This chain joins TRBV18 and TRBJ1-3, with unresolved D. CDR3 length: 16 residues. V lost 5 bases and J 3 bases, leaving 17 bases between the germline ends. Germline CDR1 reads KGHSH; CDR2 reads LQKENI. DNA for the CDR3: TGTGCCAGCTCAAGTGGCGGACTGAGCTTTGGAAACACCATATATTTT. Its protein is CASSSGGLSFGNTIYF.

In DNA, the CDR3 is TGTGCCAGCAGGACAGGGTTCGAGCAGTACTTC. Its translation: CASRTGFEQYF. The chain carries TRBV6-1 and TRBJ2-7; 7 nucleotides align to TRBD1. Germline assignment: CDR1 MNHNS and CDR2 SASEGT. V shed 6 bases, J shed 6 bases, and the junction held 2 bases outside the gene matches. The length of the CDR3 is 11 residues.

Here the CDR3 DNA reads TGTGCCAGCTCACCTGGACAGGGGGCGAGTGAAGCTTTCTTT. This translates into CASSPGQGASEAFF. The genes are TRBV18 and TRBJ1-1; 11 nucleotides line up with TRBD1. The V segment lost 3 bases and the J segment 7 bases; nucleotides outside the gene matches: 4. Germline CDR1 is KGHSH and CDR2 is LQKENI. The CDR3 runs 14 residues.

The V call is TRBV13, the J call TRBJ2-3, with TRBD1 matching 7 bases. Per germline, CDR1 PRHDT and CDR2 FYEKMQ (reference sequence). The junction had 5 bases not matched to a gene; V was cut back by 3 bases and J by 2 bases. This CDR3 spans 15 amino acids. This chain's CDR3 is CASSFLDRVTDTQYF. The CDR3 region has the DNA TGTGCCAGCAGCTTTCTAGACAGGGTCACAGATACGCAGTATTTT.

The chain has TRBV5-6 and TRBJ1-6; no clear D. This CDR3 is 15 amino acids long. The germline CDR1 and CDR2 sequences are SGHDT and YYEEEE. V gave up 0 bases and J gave up 7 bases, with 11 bases separating them. CDR3: CASSLGPQANSPLHF. In DNA, the CDR3 is TGTGCCAGCAGCTTGGGCCCCCAGGCCAATTCACCCCTCCACTTT.